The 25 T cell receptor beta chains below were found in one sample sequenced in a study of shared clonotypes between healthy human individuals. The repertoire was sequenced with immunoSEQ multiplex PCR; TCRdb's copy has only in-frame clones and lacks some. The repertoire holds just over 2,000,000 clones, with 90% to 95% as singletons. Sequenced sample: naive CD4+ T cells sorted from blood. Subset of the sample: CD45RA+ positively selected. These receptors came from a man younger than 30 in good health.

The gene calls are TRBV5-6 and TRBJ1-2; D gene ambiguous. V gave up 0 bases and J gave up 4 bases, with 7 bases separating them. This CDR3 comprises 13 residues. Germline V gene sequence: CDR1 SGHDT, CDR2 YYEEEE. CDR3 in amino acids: CASSLEEAYGYTF. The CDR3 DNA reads TGTGCCAGCAGCTTGGAGGAGGCCTATGGCTACACCTTC.

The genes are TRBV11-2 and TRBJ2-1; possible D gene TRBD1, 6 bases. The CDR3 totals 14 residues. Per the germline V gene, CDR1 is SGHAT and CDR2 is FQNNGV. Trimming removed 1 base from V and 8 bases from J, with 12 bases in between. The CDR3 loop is CASSLGRGRDEQFF. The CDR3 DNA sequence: TGTGCCAGCAGCTTAGGCAGGGGCAGGGATGAGCAGTTCTTC.

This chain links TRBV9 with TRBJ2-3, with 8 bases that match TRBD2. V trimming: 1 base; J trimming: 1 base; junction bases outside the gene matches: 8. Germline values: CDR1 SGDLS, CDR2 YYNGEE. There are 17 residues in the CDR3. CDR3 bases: TGTGCCAGCAGCGTAAGCTCGTCTAGCGGGCGCACAGATACGCAGTATTTT. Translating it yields CASSVSSSSGRTDTQYF.

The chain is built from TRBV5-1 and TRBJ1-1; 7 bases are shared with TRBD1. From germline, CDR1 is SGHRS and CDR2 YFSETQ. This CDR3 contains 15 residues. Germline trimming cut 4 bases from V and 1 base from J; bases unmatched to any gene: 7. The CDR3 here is CASSATGTENTEAFF. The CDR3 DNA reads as TGCGCCAGCAGCGCGACAGGGACGGAGAACACTGAAGCTTTCTTT. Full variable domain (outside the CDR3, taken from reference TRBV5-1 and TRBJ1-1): KAGVTQTPRYLIKTRGQQVTLSCSPISGHRSVSWYQQTPGQGLQFLFEYFSETQRNKGNFPGRFSGRQFSNSRSEMNVSTLELGDSALYLCASSATGTENTEAFFGQGTRLTVV.

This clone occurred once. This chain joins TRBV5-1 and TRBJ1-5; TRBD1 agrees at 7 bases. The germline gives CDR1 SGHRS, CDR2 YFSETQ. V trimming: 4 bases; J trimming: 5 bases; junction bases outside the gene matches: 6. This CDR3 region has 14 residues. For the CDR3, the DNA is TGCGCCAGCAGCGCTCAGGGGGACGATCAGCCCCAGCATTTT. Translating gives CASSAQGDDQPQHF.

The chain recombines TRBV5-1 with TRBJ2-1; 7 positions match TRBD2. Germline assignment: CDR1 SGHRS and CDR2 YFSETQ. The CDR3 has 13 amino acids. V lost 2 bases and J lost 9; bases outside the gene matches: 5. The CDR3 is CASSLPGLPEQFF. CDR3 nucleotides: TGCGCCAGCAGCTTACCGGGACTACCTGAGCAGTTCTTC. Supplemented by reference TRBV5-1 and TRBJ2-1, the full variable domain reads KAGVTQTPRYLIKTRGQQVTLSCSPISGHRSVSWYQQTPGQGLQFLFEYFSETQRNKGNFPGRFSGRQFSNSRSEMNVSTLELGDSALYLCASSLPGLPEQFFGPGTRLTVL.

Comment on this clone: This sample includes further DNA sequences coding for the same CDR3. The CDR3: CASSGTGGNTEAFF. The CDR3 bases are TGCGCCAGCAGCGGAACAGGAGGGAACACTGAAGCTTTCTTT. The V gene is TRBV5-1, the J gene TRBJ1-1; the D gene is possibly TRBD1 (5 bases). Trimming stripped 4 bases from V and 1 base from J, with 11 bases between. This CDR3 region has 14 residues. The germline V gene encodes CDR1 SGHRS and CDR2 YFSETQ.

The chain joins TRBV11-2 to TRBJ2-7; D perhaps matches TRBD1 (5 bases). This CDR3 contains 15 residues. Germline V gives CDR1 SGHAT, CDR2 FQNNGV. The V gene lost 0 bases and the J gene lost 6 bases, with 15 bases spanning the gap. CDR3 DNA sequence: TGTGCCAGCAGCTTAGATCGATCTAGGACAAGCGAGCAGTACTTC. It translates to CASSLDRSRTSEQYF.

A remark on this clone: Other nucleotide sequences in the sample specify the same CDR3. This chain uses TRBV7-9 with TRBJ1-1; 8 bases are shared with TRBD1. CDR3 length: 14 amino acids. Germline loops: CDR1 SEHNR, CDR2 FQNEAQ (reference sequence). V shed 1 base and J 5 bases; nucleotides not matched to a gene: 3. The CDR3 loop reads CASSLGQGRTEAFF. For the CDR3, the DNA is TGTGCCAGCAGCTTAGGACAGGGGAGAACTGAAGCTTTCTTT.

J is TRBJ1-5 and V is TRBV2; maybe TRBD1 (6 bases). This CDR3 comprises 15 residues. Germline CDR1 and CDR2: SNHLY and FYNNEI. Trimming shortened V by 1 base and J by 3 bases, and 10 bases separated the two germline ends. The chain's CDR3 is CASSEEGDPNQPQHF. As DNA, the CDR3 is TGTGCCAGCAGTGAAGAGGGGGACCCCAATCAGCCCCAGCATTTT.

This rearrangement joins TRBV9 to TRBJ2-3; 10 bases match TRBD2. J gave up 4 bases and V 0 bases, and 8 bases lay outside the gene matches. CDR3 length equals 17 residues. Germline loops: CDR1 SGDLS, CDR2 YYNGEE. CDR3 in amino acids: CASSVGSSSGSADTQYF. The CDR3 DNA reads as TGTGCCAGCAGCGTAGGAAGTTCTAGCGGGAGTGCAGATACGCAGTATTTT.

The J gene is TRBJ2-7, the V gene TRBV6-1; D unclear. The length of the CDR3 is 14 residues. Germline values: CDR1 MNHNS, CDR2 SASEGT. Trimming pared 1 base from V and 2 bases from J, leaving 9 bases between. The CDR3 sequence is CASSEGRQPYEQYF. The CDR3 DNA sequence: TGTGCCAGCAGTGAAGGACGGCAGCCCTACGAGCAGTACTTC.

The CDR3 sequence is CAWKQPGQGGEKLFF. DNA of the CDR3: TGTGCCTGGAAACAACCGGGACAGGGCGGCGAAAAACTGTTTTTT. V gene TRBV30 combines with J gene TRBJ1-4; TRBD1 agrees at 9 bases. CDR3 length equals 15 residues. The germline gives CDR1 GTSNPN, CDR2 SVGIG (reference sequence). The junction had 11 bases not matched to a gene; V was cut back by 4 bases and J by 8 bases. Based on the CDR3 plus reference TRBV30 and TRBJ1-4, the full variable domain is SQTIHQWPATLVQPVGSPLSLECTVEGTSNPNLYWYRQAAGRGLQLLFYSVGIGQISSEVPQNLSASRPQDRQFILSSKKLLLSDSGFYLCAWKQPGQGGEKLFFGSGTQLSVL.

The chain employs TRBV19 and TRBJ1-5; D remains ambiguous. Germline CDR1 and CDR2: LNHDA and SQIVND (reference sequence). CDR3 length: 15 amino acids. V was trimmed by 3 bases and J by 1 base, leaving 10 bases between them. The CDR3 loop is CASSISAASNQPQHF. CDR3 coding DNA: TGTGCCAGTAGTATCTCGGCAGCGAGCAATCAGCCCCAGCATTTT.

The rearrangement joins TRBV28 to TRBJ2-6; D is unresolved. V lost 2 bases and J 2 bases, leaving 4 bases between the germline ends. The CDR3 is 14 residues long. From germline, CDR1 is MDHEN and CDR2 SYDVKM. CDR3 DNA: TGTGCCAGCAGTTTAAATGCTGGGGCCAACGTCCTGACTTTC. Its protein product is CASSLNAGANVLTF.

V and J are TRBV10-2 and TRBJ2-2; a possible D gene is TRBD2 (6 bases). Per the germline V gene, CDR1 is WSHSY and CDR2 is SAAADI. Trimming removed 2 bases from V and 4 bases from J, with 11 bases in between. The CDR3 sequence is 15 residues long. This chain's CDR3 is CASSETGVGTGELFF. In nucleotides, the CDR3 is TGCGCCAGCAGTGAGACGGGAGTGGGCACCGGGGAGCTGTTTTTT.

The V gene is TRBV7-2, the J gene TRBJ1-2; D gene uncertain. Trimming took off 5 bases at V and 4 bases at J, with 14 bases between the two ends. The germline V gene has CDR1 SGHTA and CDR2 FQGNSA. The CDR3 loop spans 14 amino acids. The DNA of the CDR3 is TGTGCCAGCAGCCCGACGGAGGGTGCCTATGGCTACACCTTC. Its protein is CASSPTEGAYGYTF.

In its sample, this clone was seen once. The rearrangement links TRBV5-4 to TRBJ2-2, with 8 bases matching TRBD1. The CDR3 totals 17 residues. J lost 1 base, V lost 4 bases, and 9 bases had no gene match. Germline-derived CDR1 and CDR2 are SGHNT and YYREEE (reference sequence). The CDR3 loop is CASSAVVGTGNTGELFF. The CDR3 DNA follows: TGTGCCAGCAGCGCCGTGGTCGGGACAGGGAACACCGGGGAGCTGTTTTTT.

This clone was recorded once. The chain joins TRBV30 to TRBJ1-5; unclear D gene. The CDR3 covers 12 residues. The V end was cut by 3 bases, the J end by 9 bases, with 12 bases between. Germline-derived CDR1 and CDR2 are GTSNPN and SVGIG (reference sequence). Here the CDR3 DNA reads TGTGCCTGGAGACGGACCGAAGGGCCCCAGCATTTT. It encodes CAWRRTEGPQHF. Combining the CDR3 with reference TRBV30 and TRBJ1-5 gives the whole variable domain SQTIHQWPATLVQPVGSPLSLECTVEGTSNPNLYWYRQAAGRGLQLLFYSVGIGQISSEVPQNLSASRPQDRQFILSSKKLLLSDSGFYLCAWRRTEGPQHFGDGTRLSIL.

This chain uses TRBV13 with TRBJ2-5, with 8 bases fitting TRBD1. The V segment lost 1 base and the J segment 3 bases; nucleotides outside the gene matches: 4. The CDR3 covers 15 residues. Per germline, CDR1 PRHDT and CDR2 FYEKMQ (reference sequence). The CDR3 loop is CASSLVDRDEETQYF. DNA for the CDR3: TGTGCCAGCAGCTTAGTGGACAGGGACGAAGAGACCCAGTACTTC. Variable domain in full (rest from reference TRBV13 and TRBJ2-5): AAGVIQSPRHLIKEKRETATLKCYPIPRHDTVYWYQQGPGQDPQFLISFYEKMQSDKGSIPDRFSAQQFSDYHSELNMSSLELGDSALYFCASSLVDRDEETQYFGPGTRLLVL.

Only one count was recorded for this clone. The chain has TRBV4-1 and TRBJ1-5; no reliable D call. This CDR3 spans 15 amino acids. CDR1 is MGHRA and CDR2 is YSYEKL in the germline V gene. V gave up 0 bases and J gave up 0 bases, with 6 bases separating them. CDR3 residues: CASSQDSLSNQPQHF. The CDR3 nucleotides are TGCGCCAGCAGCCAAGATAGCCTTAGCAATCAGCCCCAGCATTTT.

CDR3 bases: TGTGCCATCAAGGTTGGGGGGACTATGAATGAGCAGTTCTTC. As protein: CAIKVGGTMNEQFF. This rearrangement joins TRBV10-3 to TRBJ2-1, with TRBD2 matching over 7 bases. CDR1 and CDR2 from the germline V gene are ENHRY and SYGVKD. After removal of 7 bases from V and 7 bases from J, the junction contained 10 bases not matched to a gene. The CDR3 is 14 amino acids.

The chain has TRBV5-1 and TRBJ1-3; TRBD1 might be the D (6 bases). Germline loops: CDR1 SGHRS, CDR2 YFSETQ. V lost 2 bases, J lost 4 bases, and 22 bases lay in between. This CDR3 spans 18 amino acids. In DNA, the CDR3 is TGCGCCAGCAGCTTACACCGGTTTACAGGGTCAGGAGGAAACACCATATATTTT. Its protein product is CASSLHRFTGSGGNTIYF.

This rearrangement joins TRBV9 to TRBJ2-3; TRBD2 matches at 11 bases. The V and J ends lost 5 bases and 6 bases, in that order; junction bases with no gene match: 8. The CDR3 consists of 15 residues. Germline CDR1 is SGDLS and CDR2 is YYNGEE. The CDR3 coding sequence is TGTGCCAGCAGGAGGACTAGCGGGTCCATTGATACGCAGTATTTT. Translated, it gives CASRRTSGSIDTQYF. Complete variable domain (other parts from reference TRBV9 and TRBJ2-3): DSGVTQTPKHLITATGQRVTLRCSPRSGDLSVYWYQQSLDQGLQFLIQYYNGEERAKGNILERFSAQQFPDLHSELNLSSLELGDSALYFCASRRTSGSIDTQYFGPGTRLTVL.

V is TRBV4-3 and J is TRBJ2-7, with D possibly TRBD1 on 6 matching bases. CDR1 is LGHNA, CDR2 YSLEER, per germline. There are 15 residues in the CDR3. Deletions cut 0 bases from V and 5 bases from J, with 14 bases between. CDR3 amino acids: CASSQDSGVGDEQYF. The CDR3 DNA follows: TGCGCCAGCAGCCAAGATTCAGGGGTTGGGGACGAGCAGTACTTC.